This T cell receptor beta chain was observed in a study of T cells after yellow fever vaccination. Whole-study findings and limits: Post-booster repertoires contained most primary-vaccination clones again (about 96% CD4, roughly 91% CD8). Clonotypes shared by both compartments, CD4 and CD8, made up a small share.

This CDR3 is 14 amino acids long. V dropped 8 bases and J dropped 2 bases, with 13 bases sitting between them. CDR1 and CDR2 from the germline V gene are MNHNS and SASEGT. This clonotype was seen repeatedly, ten times or more. One entry per CDR3 protein results from TCRdb running MiXCR on the 5' RACE reads. The top ten hold 20% to 25% of the sample, which has some 54,000 distinct CDR3 sequences, more than 6.5% seen once. The source was CD8+ T cells not binding an NS4B(214-222) dextramer, sorted from PBMCs, collected 35 to 50 days after the first yellow fever vaccination. This clonotype was obtained from a young man who received the YFV17D yellow fever vaccine. The V gene is TRBV6-1, the J gene TRBJ2-1; tentatively, D is TRBD2 (6 bases). CDR3 bases: TGTGCCAGCGGGAGGCAGCCCCCCTACAATGAGCAGTTCTTC. Protein product: CASGRQPPYNEQFF.